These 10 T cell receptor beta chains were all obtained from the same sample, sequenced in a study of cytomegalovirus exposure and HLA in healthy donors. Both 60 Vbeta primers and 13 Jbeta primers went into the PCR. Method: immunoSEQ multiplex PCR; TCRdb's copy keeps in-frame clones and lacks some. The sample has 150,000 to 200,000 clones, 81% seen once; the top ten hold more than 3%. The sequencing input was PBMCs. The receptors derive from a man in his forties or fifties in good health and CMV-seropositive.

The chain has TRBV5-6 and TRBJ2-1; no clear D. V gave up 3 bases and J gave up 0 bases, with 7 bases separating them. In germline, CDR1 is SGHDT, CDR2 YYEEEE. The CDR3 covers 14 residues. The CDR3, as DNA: TGTGCCAGCAGCTCCCAGGCCTCCTACAATGAGCAGTTCTTC. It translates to CASSSQASYNEQFF.

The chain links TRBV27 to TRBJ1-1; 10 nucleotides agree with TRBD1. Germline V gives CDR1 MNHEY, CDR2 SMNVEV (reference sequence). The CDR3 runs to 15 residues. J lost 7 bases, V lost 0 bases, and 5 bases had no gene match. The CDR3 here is CASSLSKTGGVEAFF. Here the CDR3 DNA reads TGTGCCAGCAGTTTATCCAAGACAGGGGGCGTTGAAGCTTTCTTT.

CDR3: CASTASTGNTIYF. The CDR3 DNA sequence: TGTGCCAGCACCGCGAGTACTGGAAACACCATATATTTT. The chain combines TRBV6-6 with TRBJ1-3; the D is unclear. This CDR3 region has 13 residues. V was cut by 7 bases and J by 2 bases, with 9 bases left in between. CDR1 is MNHNY, CDR2 SVGAGI, per germline (reference sequence).

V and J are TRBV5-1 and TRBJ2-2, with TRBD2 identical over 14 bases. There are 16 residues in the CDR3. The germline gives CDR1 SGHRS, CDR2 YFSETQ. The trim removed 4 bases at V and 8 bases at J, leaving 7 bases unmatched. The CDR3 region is CASSPGTSGSVGELFF. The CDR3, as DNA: TGCGCCAGCAGCCCAGGGACTAGCGGGAGTGTGGGGGAGCTGTTTTTT.

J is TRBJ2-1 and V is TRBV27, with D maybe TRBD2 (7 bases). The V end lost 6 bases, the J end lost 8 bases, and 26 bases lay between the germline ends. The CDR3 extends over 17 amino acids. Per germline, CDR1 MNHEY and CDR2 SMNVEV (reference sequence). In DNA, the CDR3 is TGTGCCAGCAGGACCCTCCTCCGGGGGGCGGTCAAGGATGAGCAGTTCTTC. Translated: CASRTLLRGAVKDEQFF.

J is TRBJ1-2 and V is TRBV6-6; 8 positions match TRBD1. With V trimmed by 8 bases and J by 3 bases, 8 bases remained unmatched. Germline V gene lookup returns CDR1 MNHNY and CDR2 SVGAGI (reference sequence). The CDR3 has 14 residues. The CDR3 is CASAAGGTDYGYTF. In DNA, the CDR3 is TGTGCCAGCGCTGCAGGGGGCACGGACTATGGCTACACCTTC.

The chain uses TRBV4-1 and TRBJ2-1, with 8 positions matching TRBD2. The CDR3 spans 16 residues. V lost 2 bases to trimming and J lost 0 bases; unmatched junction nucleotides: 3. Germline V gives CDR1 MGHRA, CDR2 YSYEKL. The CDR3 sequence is CASSQLAGSSYNEQFF. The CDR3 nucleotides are TGCGCCAGCAGCCAATTAGCGGGGAGCTCCTACAATGAGCAGTTCTTC.

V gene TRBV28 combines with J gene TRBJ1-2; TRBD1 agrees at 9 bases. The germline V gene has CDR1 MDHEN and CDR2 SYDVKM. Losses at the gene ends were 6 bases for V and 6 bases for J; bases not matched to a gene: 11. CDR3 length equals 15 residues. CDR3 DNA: TGTGCCAGCAGGACAGGGGGGGAATCGGGTCATGGCTACACCTTC. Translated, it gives CASRTGGESGHGYTF.

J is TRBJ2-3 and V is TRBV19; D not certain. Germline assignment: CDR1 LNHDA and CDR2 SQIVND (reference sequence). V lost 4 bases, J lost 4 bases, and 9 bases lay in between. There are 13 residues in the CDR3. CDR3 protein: CASSTGWPDTQYF. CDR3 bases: TGTGCCAGTAGTACTGGTTGGCCAGATACGCAGTATTTT.

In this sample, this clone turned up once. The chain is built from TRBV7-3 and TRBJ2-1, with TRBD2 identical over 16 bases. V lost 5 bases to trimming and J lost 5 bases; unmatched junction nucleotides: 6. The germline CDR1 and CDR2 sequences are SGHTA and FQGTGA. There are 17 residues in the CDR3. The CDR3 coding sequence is TGTGCCAGCAGCGGCGGGACTAGCGGGAGGGGTAACAATGAGCAGTTCTTC. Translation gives CASSGGTSGRGNNEQFF.